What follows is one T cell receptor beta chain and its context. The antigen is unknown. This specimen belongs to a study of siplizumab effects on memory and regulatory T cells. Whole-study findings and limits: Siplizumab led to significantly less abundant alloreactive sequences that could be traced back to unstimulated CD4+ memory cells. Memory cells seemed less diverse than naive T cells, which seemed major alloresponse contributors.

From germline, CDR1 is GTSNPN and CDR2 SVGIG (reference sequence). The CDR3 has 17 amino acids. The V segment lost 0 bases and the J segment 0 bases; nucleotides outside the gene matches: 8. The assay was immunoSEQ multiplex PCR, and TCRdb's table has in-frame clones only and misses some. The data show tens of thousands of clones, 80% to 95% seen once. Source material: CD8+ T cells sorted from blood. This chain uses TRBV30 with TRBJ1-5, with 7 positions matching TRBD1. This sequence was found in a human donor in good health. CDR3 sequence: CAWSVRDRPYSNQPQHF. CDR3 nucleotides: TGTGCCTGGAGTGTAAGGGACAGACCTTATAGCAATCAGCCCCAGCATTTT.